Below are 18 T cell receptor beta chains sequenced from a single sample in a study of shared clonotypes between healthy human individuals. The table came from immunoSEQ multiplex PCR; TCRdb's copy has only in-frame clones and leaves some out. Of 2 million to 3 million clones listed, 93% were seen once; the top ten hold more than 0.35%. The sequencing sample was made of naive CD4+ T cells from PBMCs. As to subset: CD45RA+ positively selected. All receptors derive from a young man in good health. Some clones in this sample may be carry-over from other donors' samples.

A remark on this clone: Distinct nucleotide sequences in the sample also encode this CDR3. The gene calls are TRBV9 and TRBJ1-3, with D possibly TRBD1 on 5 matching bases. This CDR3 has 14 amino acids. The V gene's germline CDR1 is SGDLS and CDR2 YYNGEE. V was shortened by 3 bases and J by 4 bases, with 11 bases between the two germline ends. The CDR3 nucleotides read TGTGCCAGCAGCGCTCGGGACTCCGGAAACACCATATATTTT. Protein sequence: CASSARDSGNTIYF.

This clone has a single count. The DNA of the CDR3 is TGTGCCAGCTCACTCGGGGTGGGGGACGAGCAGTACTTC. Translated, it gives CASSLGVGDEQYF. V gene TRBV18 combines with J gene TRBJ2-7, with D tentatively TRBD1 or TRBD2 (5 bases each). The CDR3 is made up of 13 amino acids. Per germline, CDR1 KGHSH and CDR2 LQKENI. V shed 4 bases and J shed 5 bases, with 12 bases lying between them.

The chain joins TRBV29-1 to TRBJ1-4; no clear D. Germline V gene data show CDR1 as SQVTM and CDR2 as ANQGSEA. V gave up 4 bases and J gave up 5 bases, with 17 bases separating them. This CDR3 is 15 amino acids long. This CDR3 reads CSVGSVRGRNEKLFF. CDR3 sequence (DNA): TGCAGCGTTGGGTCAGTCAGAGGGCGGAATGAAAAACTGTTTTTT.

V is TRBV28 and J is TRBJ1-2; 8 bases map to TRBD1. This CDR3 has 17 amino acids. The germline CDR1 and CDR2 sequences are MDHEN and SYDVKM. Trimming at V came to 4 bases and at J to 6 bases, leaving 16 bases not matched to a gene. The CDR3 coding sequence is TGTGCCAGCAGTTCCCAACAAATCCAGACAGGGGTAGATGGCTACACCTTC. Protein sequence: CASSSQQIQTGVDGYTF.

The chain carries TRBV5-8 and TRBJ2-5; TRBD2 matches 9 bases. With 4 bases clipped from V and 1 base from J, the junction kept 5 bases outside the gene matches. The CDR3 sequence is 15 residues long. Per the germline V gene, CDR1 is SGHTS and CDR2 is YDEGEE. The CDR3 DNA sequence: TGTGCCAGCAGCCCAGGGACTAGCAGCCAAGAGACCCAGTACTTC. It is translated as CASSPGTSSQETQYF.

J is TRBJ1-1 and V is TRBV28; 9 nucleotides agree with TRBD1. With V trimmed by 6 bases and J by 8 bases, 10 bases remained unmatched. The CDR3 loop spans 14 amino acids. CDR1 is MDHEN, CDR2 SYDVKM, per germline. CDR3 sequence reads: CASRPGQGFSEAFF. The CDR3 DNA follows: TGTGCCAGCAGGCCGGGACAGGGCTTTTCAGAAGCTTTCTTT. Full variable domain (rest looked up from reference TRBV28 and TRBJ1-1): DVKVTQSSRYLVKRTGEKVFLECVQDMDHENMFWYRQDPGLGLRLIYFSYDVKMKEKGDIPEGYSVSREKKERFSLILESASTNQTSMYLCASRPGQGFSEAFFGQGTRLTVV.

This chain joins TRBV7-3 and TRBJ2-7; TRBD1 is a possible D gene (5 bases). CDR1 and CDR2 from the germline V gene are SGHTA and FQGTGA. V was trimmed by 2 bases and J by 2 bases, leaving 7 bases between them. The CDR3 has 13 residues. CDR3 nucleotides: TGTGCCAGCAGCTTACAGGGTGCCTACGAGCAGTACTTC. It yields the protein CASSLQGAYEQYF.

In DNA, the CDR3 is TGTGCCAGCAGCCCCGGACTAGCGGGAGGATACAATGAGCAGTTCTTC. Encoded protein: CASSPGLAGGYNEQFF. This rearrangement joins TRBV5-6 to TRBJ2-1; 14 bases map to TRBD2. After removal of 4 bases from V and 4 bases from J, the junction contained 4 bases not matched to a gene. In germline, CDR1 is SGHDT, CDR2 YYEEEE. The CDR3 consists of 16 residues.

In the case of this clone: Other nucleotide sequences from this sample produce the same CDR3. J is TRBJ2-7 and V is TRBV5-1; 8 positions match TRBD1. This CDR3 is built from 16 residues. Trimming removed 0 bases from V and 2 bases from J; junction bases left unmatched: 7. Germline V gene lookup returns CDR1 SGHRS and CDR2 YFSETQ. The CDR3: CASSLALAGGTYEQYF. Here the CDR3 DNA reads TGCGCCAGCAGCTTGGCCTTGGCAGGGGGCACCTACGAGCAGTACTTC.

The chain has TRBV28 and TRBJ2-7, with D unresolved. The V gene's germline CDR1 is MDHEN and CDR2 SYDVKM. V lost 4 bases and J 0 bases, leaving 13 bases between the germline ends. This CDR3 has 15 amino acids. The CDR3 loop reads CASSSVPPNSYEQYF. CDR3 in DNA: TGTGCCAGCAGTTCAGTCCCCCCGAACTCCTACGAGCAGTACTTC.

The CDR3 reads CASRKTSINGRNQPQHF. The CDR3 nucleotides are TGTGCCAGCAGGAAAACCAGTATAAACGGCAGGAATCAGCCCCAGCATTTT. V usage is TRBV27 and J usage is TRBJ1-5; D is unresolved. This CDR3 spans 17 amino acids. The V end was cut by 6 bases, the J end by 4 bases, with 22 bases between. Germline V lookup: CDR1 MNHEY, CDR2 SMNVEV (reference sequence).

The chain combines TRBV7-9 with TRBJ2-2; 8 bases map to TRBD1. The CDR3 is made up of 18 amino acids. Germline V gene lookup returns CDR1 SEHNR and CDR2 FQNEAQ (reference sequence). V trimming: 5 bases; J trimming: 1 base; junction bases outside the gene matches: 12. The CDR3 sequence: CASSQPRGQAWNTGELFF. DNA for the CDR3: TGTGCCAGCAGCCAACCCCGGGGACAGGCATGGAACACCGGGGAGCTGTTTTTT.

V is TRBV28 and J is TRBJ2-1; D is unresolved. Trimming removed 2 bases at V and 7 bases at J, with 15 bases between. The germline V gene has CDR1 MDHEN and CDR2 SYDVKM. CDR3 length: 15 amino acids. The CDR3 here is CASSLVGLVGNEQFF. The CDR3 DNA reads TGTGCCAGCAGTTTAGTTGGCTTAGTTGGGAATGAGCAGTTCTTC.

This chain connects TRBV7-9 to TRBJ1-2; 9 nucleotides match TRBD1. V lost 8 bases and J lost 2; bases outside the gene matches: 9. Germline values: CDR1 SEHNR, CDR2 FQNEAQ (reference sequence). The CDR3 is made up of 15 amino acids. Here the CDR3 reads CASEYRGPPNYGYTF. The CDR3 nucleotides read TGTGCCAGCGAATACAGGGGGCCGCCGAACTATGGCTACACCTTC. The whole variable domain, filled in from reference TRBV7-9 and TRBJ1-2, reads DTGVSQNPRHKITKRGQNVTFRCDPISEHNRLYWYRQTLGQGPEFLTYFQNEAQLEKSRLLSDRFSAERPKGSFSTLEIQRTEQGDSAMYLCASEYRGPPNYGYTFGSGTRLTVV.

The chain links TRBV6-1 to TRBJ2-7; D remains unclear. Deletions cut 6 bases from V and 0 bases from J, with 15 bases between. Germline loops: CDR1 MNHNS, CDR2 SASEGT. This CDR3 comprises 15 residues. CDR3 residues: CASRIGTASSYEQYF. The CDR3 DNA reads TGTGCCAGCAGAATAGGTACAGCGAGCTCCTACGAGCAGTACTTC.

The V gene is TRBV6-5, the J gene TRBJ2-3; TRBD2 matches 9 bases. V shed 5 bases, J shed 0 bases, and the junction held 3 bases outside the gene matches. CDR3 size: 15 residues. The V gene's germline CDR1 is MNHEY and CDR2 SVGAGI. The DNA of the CDR3 is TGTGCCAGCAGTCTGGGACTAGCTAGCACAGATACGCAGTATTTT. It specifies CASSLGLASTDTQYF.

The chain employs TRBV28 and TRBJ2-5; D possibly uses TRBD1 or TRBD2 (6 bases each). Per germline, CDR1 MDHEN and CDR2 SYDVKM. V lost 5 bases, J lost 5 bases, and 15 bases lay in between. There are 14 residues in the CDR3. Written as DNA, the CDR3 is TGTGCCAGCAGTCCCGACGGGGGCAGGGAGACCCAGTACTTC. Its translation: CASSPDGGRETQYF.

DNA for the CDR3: TGTGCCAGCAGCTTAAGACTTTCCCGGGGATGGGACATTCAGTACTTC. Translation gives CASSLRLSRGWDIQYF. This chain uses TRBV7-2 with TRBJ2-4; TRBD2 might be the D (5 bases). Germline CDR1 SGHTA, CDR2 FQGNSA. The ends were cut back, 2 bases at V and 8 bases at J, with 19 bases in the middle. The CDR3 spans 16 residues.